Each of the 9 T cell receptor beta chains below was sequenced from the same sample in a study of CD8 T cells in ankylosing spondylitis. One entry per CDR3 protein results from TCRdb running MiXCR on the 5' RACE reads. The sample includes under 300,000 distinct CDR3 sequences, 9.5% to 12% seen only once; the top ten take about 6.8%. The sequenced sample consisted of blood, either unsorted or a sorted T cell fraction (not recorded which). These receptors were obtained from a male donor with ankylosing spondylitis or in good health (not recorded which).

The chain has TRBV5-1 and TRBJ2-7; TRBD2 agrees at 8 bases. V trimming: 4 bases; J trimming: 3 bases; junction bases outside the gene matches: 3. The CDR3 is made up of 13 amino acids. Germline lookup yields CDR1 SGHRS and CDR2 YFSETQ. CDR3 coding DNA: TGCGCCAGCAGCGTTACTAGCGGCTACGAGCAGTACTTC. Translation: CASSVTSGYEQYF.

This clonotype has ten or more counts. The chain is built from TRBV5-1 and TRBJ2-2; D call uncertain. The CDR3 runs 15 residues. With 3 bases removed from V and 4 bases from J, the gap between germline ends came to 13 bases. Looked up from germline, CDR1 is SGHRS and CDR2 is YFSETQ. The CDR3 nucleotides are TGCGCCAGCAGCTATGAAGGGTATGGCACCGGGGAGCTGTTTTTT. Protein product: CASSYEGYGTGELFF.

This clonotype was recorded many times. This chain connects TRBV6-5 to TRBJ2-5, with a possible D match to TRBD2 (5 bases). This CDR3 contains 16 residues. V was cut by 2 bases and J by 5 bases, with 18 bases left in between. Germline V lookup: CDR1 MNHEY, CDR2 SVGAGI. This CDR3 is CASSYVSRGSGETQYF. DNA for the CDR3: TGTGCCAGCAGTTACGTTTCTCGAGGGAGTGGGGAGACCCAGTACTTC.

This clonotype was counted many times. The CDR3 DNA reads as TGCGCCATACAGAACGGGGCACAGGAATACAATGAGCAGTTCTTC. Translated, it gives CAIQNGAQEYNEQFF. V is TRBV5-1 and J is TRBJ2-1; D may match TRBD1 or TRBD2 (5 bases each). The CDR3 has 15 residues. V lost 9 bases and J lost 4, with 20 bases in between. The V gene's germline CDR1 is SGHRS and CDR2 YFSETQ.

About this clonotype: A read error may be the cause here, since a much bigger clone is one base away. The rearrangement links TRBV7-3 to TRBJ2-6; the D gene is possibly TRBD1 (5 bases). The CDR3 loop spans 17 amino acids. Looked up from germline, CDR1 is SGHTA and CDR2 is FQGTGA. The CDR3 bases are TGTGCCAGCAGCCTCGCAGCCAGTAACTCTGGGGCCAAAGTCCTGACTTTC. It yields the protein CASSLAASNSGAKVLTF.

V usage is TRBV12-3 or TRBV12-4 and J usage is TRBJ2-7; 10 bases agree with TRBD2. V gave up 5 bases and J gave up 4 bases; unmatched junction bases: 8. CDR3 length: 15 residues. The CDR3 sequence: CASSPLAGELYEQYF. Written as DNA, the CDR3 is TGTGCCAGCAGTCCTCTAGCGGGAGAGCTTTACGAGCAGTACTTC.

This chain connects TRBV20-1 to TRBJ2-2; TRBD1 or TRBD2 may be the D gene (5 bases each). The germline V gene has CDR1 DFQATT and CDR2 SNEGSKA (reference sequence). CDR3 length equals 14 residues. CDR3 residues: CSAPGQAGTGELFF. The DNA for the CDR3 is TGCAGCGCTCCGGGGCAGGCGGGCACCGGGGAGCTGTTTTTT.

This clonotype was observed at least ten times. The chain recombines TRBV24-1 with TRBJ2-3, with 8 positions matching TRBD2. The CDR3 is made up of 18 amino acids. V lost 3 bases to trimming and J lost 4 bases; unmatched junction nucleotides: 14. CDR1 and CDR2 from the germline V gene are KGHDR and SFDVKD. This chain's CDR3 is CATSDATFGTRIPDTQYF. CDR3 sequence (DNA): TGTGCCACCAGTGATGCAACCTTCGGGACTAGAATCCCAGATACGCAGTATTTT.

This clonotype was recorded only once. The chain combines TRBV11-1 with TRBJ2-1; D might be TRBD1 or TRBD2, each matching 5 bases. Deletions cut 3 bases from V and 0 bases from J, with 21 bases between. The CDR3 is 19 residues long. Germline CDR1 and CDR2: SGHAT and FQDESV (reference sequence). The CDR3 protein is CASSLRILGVDSSYNEQFF. The DNA of the CDR3 is TGTGCCAGCAGCTTGAGAATATTGGGGGTTGATAGCTCCTACAATGAGCAGTTCTTC.